This TCR beta chain was sequenced for a study of blood T cell repertoires in COVID-19. Overall study context: From the United States, Italy and Spain came samples of acute and convalescent COVID-19. Sources were T cells, B-cell-depleted T cells, or PBMCs; the material itself was cDNA or gDNA.

Authors' processing steps: Reference gene primer amplification yielded estimated nucleated cell counts. Data came from immunoSEQ multiplex PCR; TCRdb stores just in-frame clones and leaves some out. V, J and clone size were drawn from that table, and D and trimming were deduced from the DNA. Altogether around 250,000 clones are present, 86% being singletons, with the ten largest covering less than 3%. This TCR derives from a woman aged 25 to 39 with active or convalescent COVID-19. The specimen was peripheral blood.

This chain's CDR3 is CASSSFRTGHRRRNSPLHF. Here the CDR3 DNA reads TGTGCCAGCAGCAGTTTCAGGACAGGGCACAGGAGGAGGAATTCACCCCTCCACTTT. The chain joins TRBV21-1 to TRBJ1-6; TRBD1, the D gene given by the table, was not confirmed from the DNA. TRBV21-1 is flagged as a pseudogene. This CDR3 is built from 19 residues.